This entry features one TCR beta chain sequence. What it recognizes is unknown. The data were taken from a study of CD4 T cells in relation to SARS-CoV-2 and coronaviruses. Study in general: PBMCs were cultured with antigen for roughly nine days before TCR beta sequencing. The restricting HLA molecule for shared crossreactive spike epitopes was mapped.

Assay: immunoSEQ multiplex PCR; the TCRdb copy retains only in-frame clones and omits some. Counted here are 28,000 or so clones, roughly 80% occurring once; the ten biggest clones make up 15% to 20%. Per germline, CDR1 SGHDT and CDR2 YYEEEE. There are 15 residues in the CDR3. Trimming took 4 bases from V and 8 from J, leaving 18 bases between them. The unexposed donors gave CD4+ T cells in about 2010-2019, prior to COVID-19. CD4+ T cells were isolated from the cells after around eleven days of culture. As cell numbers allowed, unexposed-donor CD4+ T cells faced SARS-CoV-2 S/N and four cold-coronavirus spikes. PBMCs were plated at around 2 million per well in IL-2-containing medium.

Sequenced material: CD4+ T cells from PBMCs, cultured in vitro. This TCR was sampled from a human donor in good health. V and J are TRBV5-6 and TRBJ1-4; D is uncertain. The CDR3 loop is CASSPRFGRGEKLFF. CDR3 coding DNA: TGTGCCAGCAGCCCTAGATTTGGACGTGGCGAAAAACTGTTTTTT.